A selection of T cell receptor beta chains follows, all from one sample in a study of glioma-infiltrating T cells. TCRdb ran MiXCR on the multiplex PCR reads and lists one entry per CDR3 protein. The sample shows around 390,000 distinct CDR3 sequences, less than 50% of them seen only once. Source material: glioma tissue, nonneoplastic brain tissue, or PBMCs (not recorded which). The receptors here all came from a human donor with low-grade glioma or glioblastoma, undergoing nonglioma brain surgery, or in good health (not recorded which). Both conserved end residues are part of each CDR3. D genes are given only for firm matches. Clone size is not always given. Where it is, it says once, few, many or a class for expanded clones.

V: TRBV4-1
size: .
D: .
J: TRBJ1-1
DNA: TGCGCCAGCAGCCCGGACAGCCAATGGGCTGAAGCTTTCTTT
CDR3: CASSPDSQWAEAFF

V: TRBV28
size: .
D: TRBD1
J: TRBJ2-6
DNA: TGTGCCAGCAGTTCCTACAGGGGTGGGGCCAACGTCCTGACTTTC
CDR3: CASSSYRGGANVLTF

V: TRBV5-4
size: .
D: TRBD1
J: TRBJ2-7
DNA: TGTGCCAGCAGCTTGCCAGGACAGGGGAGCAACGAGCAGTACTTC
CDR3: CASSLPGQGSNEQYF

V: TRBV6-1
size: few
D: .
J: TRBJ1-4
DNA: TGTGCCAGCAGTCGCCGGGACACCGAGAAAAATGAAAAACTGTTTTTT
CDR3: CASSRRDTEKNEKLFF

V: TRBV7-6
size: few
D: .
J: TRBJ2-5
DNA: TGTGCCAGCACCAAGGGACGGACCGAGACCCAGTACTTC
CDR3: CASTKGRTETQYF

V: TRBV6-2/TRBV6-3
size: .
D: TRBD1
J: TRBJ2-1
DNA: TGTGCCAGCGGAGGCCTACAGGGGTTATTCTACAATGAGCAGTTCTTC
CDR3: CASGGLQGLFYNEQFF

V: TRBV27
size: many
D: TRBD1
J: TRBJ2-3
DNA: TGTGCCAGCAGTCCCGACAGGGGGAGCACAGATACGCAGTATTTT
CDR3: CASSPDRGSTDTQYF

V: TRBV28
size: many
D: .
J: TRBJ2-7
DNA: TGTGCCAGCAGTTTAAAGCCTAGCCTCACTCCCTACGAGCAGTACTTC
CDR3: CASSLKPSLTPYEQYF

V: TRBV20-1
size: many
D: TRBD2
J: TRBJ2-3
DNA: TGCAGTGCTAGGACTAGCAGCACAGATACGCAGTATTTT
CDR3: CSARTSSTDTQYF

V: TRBV28
size: .
D: TRBD1
J: TRBJ1-5
DNA: TGTGCCAGCAGTTTAGGTGACAGGGCGGGGGTATATAGCAATCAGCCCCAGCATTTT
CDR3: CASSLGDRAGVYSNQPQHF

V: TRBV5-4
size: few
D: TRBD1
J: TRBJ1-4
DNA: TGTGCCAGCAGCGACGACAGGGTAAATGAAAAACTGTTTTTT
CDR3: CASSDDRVNEKLFF

V: TRBV20-1
size: few
D: .
J: TRBJ1-5
DNA: TGCAGTGCTGGATTCCGCAATCAGCCCCAGCATTTT
CDR3: CSAGFRNQPQHF

V: TRBV27
size: .
D: TRBD2
J: TRBJ2-2
DNA: TGTGCCAGCCAACGGACTAGCGGGAGTTCGGACGGGGAGCTGTTTTTT
CDR3: CASQRTSGSSDGELFF

V: TRBV6-6
size: .
D: .
J: TRBJ2-1
DNA: TGTGCCAGCTCACCCTCCGGAGGCTACAATGAGCAGTTCTTC
CDR3: CASSPSGGYNEQFF

V: TRBV28
size: .
D: .
J: TRBJ1-4
DNA: TGTGCCAGCAATCGGGAATTTAATGAAAAACTGTTTTTT
CDR3: CASNREFNEKLFF

V: TRBV4-1
size: once
D: .
J: TRBJ2-1
DNA: TGCGCCAGCAGCCAGGGCCGGGGGTTCGTCCGCCTTTACAATGAGCAGTTCTTC
CDR3: CASSQGRGFVRLYNEQFF

V: TRBV28
size: .
D: .
J: TRBJ2-2
DNA: TGTGCCAGCAGTTCCCGGGCACTTCACACCGGGGAGCTGTTTTTT
CDR3: CASSSRALHTGELFF

V: TRBV25-1
size: many
D: .
J: TRBJ2-3
DNA: TGTGCCAGCAGTGAGGGGCCGGCGGATACGCAGTATTTT
CDR3: CASSEGPADTQYF

V: TRBV7-8
size: few
D: .
J: TRBJ2-7
DNA: TGTGCCAGCAGCTTAGACCCTGAACGTTGGTACTTC
CDR3: CASSLDPERWYF

V: TRBV20-1
size: many
D: .
J: TRBJ1-1
DNA: TGCAGTGCTAGAGACCCGACAGGCCCGAACACTGAAGCTTTCTTT
CDR3: CSARDPTGPNTEAFF

V: TRBV6-1
size: many
D: TRBD1
J: TRBJ1-2
DNA: TGTGCCAGCAGTGACAGGGGGAGGTTCTATGGCTACACCTTC
CDR3: CASSDRGRFYGYTF

V: TRBV4-1
size: few
D: .
J: TRBJ1-6
DNA: TGCGCCAGCAGCAGCGTTTGGGGTTCGGCCCTTTCACCCCTCCACTTT
CDR3: CASSSVWGSALSPLHF

V: TRBV6-6
size: .
D: .
J: TRBJ2-3
DNA: TGTGCCAGCAGTTACGGCCCCACAGATACGCAGTATTTT
CDR3: CASSYGPTDTQYF

V: TRBV28
size: .
D: TRBD2
J: TRBJ2-2
DNA: TGTGCCAGCAGTTTTCTAGCGGGCCCCCTTCCCGGGGAGCTGTTTTTT
CDR3: CASSFLAGPLPGELFF

V: TRBV2
size: .
D: .
J: TRBJ1-1
DNA: TGTGTTAGCAGTGAGACAGTGAACACTGAAGCTTTCTTT
CDR3: CVSSETVNTEAFF

V: TRBV20-1
size: .
D: .
J: TRBJ2-5
DNA: TGCAGTGCCAGAAACCTGAAGACCAAGTACTTC
CDR3: CSARNLKTKYF

V: TRBV7-2
size: .
D: .
J: TRBJ2-5
DNA: TGTGCCAGCAGCACTCAAAAAGAGACCCAGTACTTC
CDR3: CASSTQKETQYF

V: TRBV7-2
size: many
D: TRBD2
J: TRBJ2-1
DNA: TGTGCCAGCAGCTTAGGGACTAGCGGGAGTCCGCAGTTCTTC
CDR3: CASSLGTSGSPQFF

V: TRBV18
size: .
D: .
J: TRBJ2-2
DNA: TGTGCCAGCTGGGGGAACACCGGGGAGCTGTTTTTT
CDR3: CASWGNTGELFF

V: TRBV28
size: .
D: .
J: TRBJ2-1
DNA: TGTGCCAGCAGTTTAATTGGGTATTGGCAGTTCTTC
CDR3: CASSLIGYWQFF

V: TRBV28
size: .
D: .
J: TRBJ2-2
DNA: TGTGCCAGCAGACCGTCGCTAGTGCCCGGGGAGCTGTTTTTT
CDR3: CASRPSLVPGELFF

V: TRBV14
size: .
D: .
J: TRBJ2-1
DNA: TGTGCCAGCAGCCAGGTGCGGGGCGGGATGAATGAGCAGTTCTTC
CDR3: CASSQVRGGMNEQFF

V: TRBV18
size: .
D: TRBD1
J: TRBJ1-2
DNA: TGTGCCAGCTATCACGGTGTATATGGGACAGCCCTCTTCTATGGCTACACCTTC
CDR3: CASYHGVYGTALFYGYTF

V: TRBV6-5
size: .
D: .
J: TRBJ1-5
DNA: TGTGCCAGCAGGTTAACGGGGGTTCAGCCCCAGCATTTT
CDR3: CASRLTGVQPQHF

V: TRBV11-2
size: few
D: TRBD2
J: TRBJ2-7
DNA: TGTGCCAGCTCCGGGGCTAGCGGAAACTTCGAGCAGTACTTC
CDR3: CASSGASGNFEQYF